This T cell receptor beta chain was identified in a study of shared clonotypes between healthy human individuals. TCRdb's table, derived via immunoSEQ multiplex PCR, lists solely in-frame clones and lacks some. Among 850,000 to 1,200,000 clones listed, about three quarters were seen once. Germline trimming cut 1 base from V and 2 bases from J; bases unmatched to any gene: 5. Germline CDR1 is LGHNA and CDR2 is YNFKEQ. This CDR3 spans 16 amino acids. This clonotype originated in a man aged 18 to 30 in good health. The chain joins TRBV4-2 to TRBJ1-3, with 7 bases lining up with TRBD1. Specimen: memory CD4+ T cells sorted from blood. The subset: CD45RA-negative fraction. The CDR3 coding sequence is TGTGCCAGCAGCCAAGCTCAGGGGGACCCTGGAAACACCATATATTTT. This translates into CASSQAQGDPGNTIYF.